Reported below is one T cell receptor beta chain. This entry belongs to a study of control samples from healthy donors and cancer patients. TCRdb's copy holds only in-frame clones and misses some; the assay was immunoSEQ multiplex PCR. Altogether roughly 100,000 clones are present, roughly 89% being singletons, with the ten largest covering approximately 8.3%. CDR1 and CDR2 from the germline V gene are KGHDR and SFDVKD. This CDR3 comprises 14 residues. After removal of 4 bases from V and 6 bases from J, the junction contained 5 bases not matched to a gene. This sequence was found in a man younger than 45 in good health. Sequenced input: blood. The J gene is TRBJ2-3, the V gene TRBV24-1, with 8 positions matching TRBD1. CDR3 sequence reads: CATSDTNRGDTQYF. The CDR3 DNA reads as TGTGCCACCAGTGACACAAACAGGGGGGATACGCAGTATTTT.